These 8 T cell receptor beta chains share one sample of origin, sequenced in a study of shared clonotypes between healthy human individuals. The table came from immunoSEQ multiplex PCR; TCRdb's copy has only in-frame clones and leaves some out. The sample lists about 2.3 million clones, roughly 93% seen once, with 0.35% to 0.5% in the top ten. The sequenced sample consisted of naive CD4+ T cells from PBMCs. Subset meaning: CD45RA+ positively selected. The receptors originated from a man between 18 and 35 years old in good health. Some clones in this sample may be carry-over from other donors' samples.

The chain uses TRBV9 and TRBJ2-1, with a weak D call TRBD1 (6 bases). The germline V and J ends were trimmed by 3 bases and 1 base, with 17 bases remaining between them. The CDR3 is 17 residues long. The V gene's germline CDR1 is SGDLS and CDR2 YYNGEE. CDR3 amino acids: CASSAETTGYSYNEQFF. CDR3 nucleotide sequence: TGTGCCAGCAGCGCGGAGACGACAGGCTATTCCTACAATGAGCAGTTCTTC. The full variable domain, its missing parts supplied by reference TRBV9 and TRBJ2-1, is DSGVTQTPKHLITATGQRVTLRCSPRSGDLSVYWYQQSLDQGLQFLIQYYNGEERAKGNILERFSAQQFPDLHSELNLSSLELGDSALYFCASSAETTGYSYNEQFFGPGTRLTVL.

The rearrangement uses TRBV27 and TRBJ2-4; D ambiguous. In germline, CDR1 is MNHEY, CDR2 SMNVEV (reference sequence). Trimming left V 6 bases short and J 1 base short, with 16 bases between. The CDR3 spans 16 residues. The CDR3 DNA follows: TGTGCCAGCAGAACACTTCTTTTGGGGGCCAAAAACATTCAGTACTTC. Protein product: CASRTLLLGAKNIQYF.

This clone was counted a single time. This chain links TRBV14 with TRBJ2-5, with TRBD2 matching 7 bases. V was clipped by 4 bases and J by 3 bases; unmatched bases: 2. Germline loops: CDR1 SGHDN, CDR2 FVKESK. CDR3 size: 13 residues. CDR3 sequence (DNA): TGTGCCAGCAGCCGGGGACTAAAAGAGACCCAGTACTTC. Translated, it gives CASSRGLKETQYF.

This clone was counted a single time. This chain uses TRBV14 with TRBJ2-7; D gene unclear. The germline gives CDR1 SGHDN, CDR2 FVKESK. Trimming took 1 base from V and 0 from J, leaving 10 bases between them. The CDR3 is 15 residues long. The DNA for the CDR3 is TGTGCCAGCAGCCAAGTGCGCAAAATCTCCTACGAGCAGTACTTC. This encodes CASSQVRKISYEQYF.

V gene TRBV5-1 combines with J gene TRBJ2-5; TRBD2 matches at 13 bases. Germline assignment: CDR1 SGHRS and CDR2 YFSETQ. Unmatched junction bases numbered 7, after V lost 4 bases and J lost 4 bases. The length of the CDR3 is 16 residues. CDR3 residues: CASSAALAGGGETQYF. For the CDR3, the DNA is TGCGCCAGCAGCGCGGCACTAGCGGGAGGGGGAGAGACCCAGTACTTC.

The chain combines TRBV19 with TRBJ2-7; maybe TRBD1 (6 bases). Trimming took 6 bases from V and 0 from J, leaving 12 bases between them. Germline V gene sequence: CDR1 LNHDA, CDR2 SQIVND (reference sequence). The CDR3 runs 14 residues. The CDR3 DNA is TGTGCCAGTAGAGACCGGGACACCTCCTACGAGCAGTACTTC. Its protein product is CASRDRDTSYEQYF.

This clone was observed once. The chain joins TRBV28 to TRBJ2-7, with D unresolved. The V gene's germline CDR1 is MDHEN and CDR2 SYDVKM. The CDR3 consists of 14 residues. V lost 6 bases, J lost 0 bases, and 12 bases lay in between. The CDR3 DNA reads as TGTGCCAGCAGCCGATTATGGAGCTCCTACGAGCAGTACTTC. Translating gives CASSRLWSSYEQYF.

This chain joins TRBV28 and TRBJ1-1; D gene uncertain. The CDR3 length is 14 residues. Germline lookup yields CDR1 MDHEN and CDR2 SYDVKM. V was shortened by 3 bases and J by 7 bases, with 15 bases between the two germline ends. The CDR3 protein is CASSFDRPLDEAFF. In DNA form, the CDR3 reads TGTGCCAGCAGTTTTGACCGTCCTTTGGATGAAGCTTTCTTT.